This T cell receptor (beta chain) was captured in a study of blood T cell repertoires in COVID-19. This CDR3 comprises 17 residues. Germline V gives CDR1 SGHDT, CDR2 YYEEEE. V lost 1 base and J lost 0, with 11 bases in between. Sequenced by immunoSEQ multiplex PCR; TCRdb stores in-frame clones only, minus some. The sample records around 16,000 clones, about 88% being singletons. This chain connects TRBV5-6 to TRBJ2-6; D is undetermined. Material: peripheral blood. This TCR came from a human donor in a cohort sampled during active COVID-19. The CDR3 spells CASSLLHGYSGANVLTF. The DNA for the CDR3 is TGTGCCAGCAGCTTGCTCCACGGTTACTCTGGGGCCAACGTCCTGACTTTC.